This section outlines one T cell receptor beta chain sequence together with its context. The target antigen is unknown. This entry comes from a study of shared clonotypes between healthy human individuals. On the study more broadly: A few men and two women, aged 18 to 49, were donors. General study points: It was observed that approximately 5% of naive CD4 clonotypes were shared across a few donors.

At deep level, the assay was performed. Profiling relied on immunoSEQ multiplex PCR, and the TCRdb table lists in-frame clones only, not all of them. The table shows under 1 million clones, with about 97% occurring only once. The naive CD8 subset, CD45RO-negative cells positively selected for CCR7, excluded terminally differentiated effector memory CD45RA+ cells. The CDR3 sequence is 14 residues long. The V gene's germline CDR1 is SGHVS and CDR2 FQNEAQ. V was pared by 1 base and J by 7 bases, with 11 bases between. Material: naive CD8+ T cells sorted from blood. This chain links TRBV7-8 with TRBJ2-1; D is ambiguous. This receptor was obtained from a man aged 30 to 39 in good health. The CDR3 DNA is TGTGCCAGCAGCTTAGGGGCGATCAAAAATGAGCAGTTCTTC. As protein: CASSLGAIKNEQFF.